This T cell receptor beta chain was obtained from a study of breast tumors, draining lymph nodes, adjacent tissues. The lymph nodes were axillary draining lymph nodes from breast cancer patients. This clonotype appeared many times. Each CDR3 protein gets one entry after TCRdb re-called the multiplex PCR reads with MiXCR. The table lists around 130,000 distinct CDR3 sequences, approximately 22% of them singletons. The length of the CDR3 is 12 residues. The V end was cut by 2 bases, the J end by 6 bases, with 8 bases between. Germline CDR1 is MNHEY and CDR2 is SVGEGT. The specimen sequenced was axillary lymph node tissue. The clonotype originates from a female donor with breast cancer. Some clones in this sample may be carry-over from other donors' samples. The chain links TRBV6-2 or TRBV6-3 to TRBJ2-7; D ambiguous. The CDR3 DNA sequence: TGTGCCAGCAGTTACGAAACGGGCGAGCAGTACTTC. It translates to CASSYETGEQYF.